The 4 T cell receptor beta chains listed next were all sequenced from one sample in a study of blood T cell repertoires in COVID-19 (dated by TCRdb to the early 2020s). Library preparation was by the immunoSEQ multiplex PCR assay. TCRdb obtained this table from immuneACCESS and retained in-frame rearrangements with V and J assigned. These tables miss some clones; where compared with another copy, unresolved V genes account for less than half of the shortfall, and the remainder is unexplained. Counted in this sample were some 460,000 clones; roughly 90% of them appeared once. 0.7% of the sample rests with the top ten. The specimen was PBMCs or T cells enriched from blood (not recorded which). The receptors were sampled from a woman in her late teens or twenties who had recovered from COVID-19.

CDR3 coding DNA: TGTGCCAGCGTCTCACAGGGTTCCAGGGAGACCCAGTACTTC. The encoded protein is CASVSQGSRETQYF. The chain employs TRBV28 and TRBJ2-5, with a weak D call TRBD1 (6 bases). The CDR3 is 14 amino acids. The germline V and J ends were trimmed by 8 bases and 5 bases, with 18 bases remaining between them. The germline V gene has CDR1 MDHEN and CDR2 SYDVKM.

This chain joins TRBV9 and TRBJ1-2, with D unclear. Germline V lookup: CDR1 SGDLS, CDR2 YYNGEE. Trimming took off 4 bases at V and 2 bases at J, with 15 bases between the two ends. This CDR3 has 15 residues. The CDR3 bases are TGTGCCAGCAGCCCACAAGGCGCGGGAAACTATGGCTACACCTTC. Translated, it gives CASSPQGAGNYGYTF.

The rearrangement joins TRBV28 to TRBJ2-5, with D perhaps TRBD2 (6 bases). The V gene lost 2 bases and the J gene lost 3 bases, with 10 bases spanning the gap. Germline V gene lookup returns CDR1 MDHEN and CDR2 SYDVKM. CDR3 length equals 14 residues. The DNA of the CDR3 is TGTGCCAGCAGTTTAGGAGGCGGGGAAGAGACCCAGTACTTC. Amino acid sequence: CASSLGGGEETQYF.

The chain joins TRBV7-2 to TRBJ2-7, with 7 bases lining up with TRBD1. This CDR3 comprises 14 residues. Germline trimming cut 2 bases from V and 5 bases from J; bases unmatched to any gene: 6. Germline CDR1 SGHTA, CDR2 FQGNSA. The CDR3 region has the DNA TGTGCCAGCAGCTTAACCCTGACAGGGAACGAGCAGTACTTC. Protein product: CASSLTLTGNEQYF. The variable domain in full, with the rest retrieved from reference TRBV7-2 and TRBJ2-7, is GAGVSQSPSNKVTEKGKDVELRCDPISGHTALYWYRQSLGQGLEFLIYFQGNSAPDKSGLPSDRFSAERTGGSVSTLTIQRTQQEDSAVYLCASSLTLTGNEQYFGPGTRLTVT.